This T cell receptor beta chain came from a study of blood T cell repertoires in COVID-19. In the original processing: It was from reference gene primer amplification that nucleated cell counts were estimated. The assay was immunoSEQ multiplex PCR, and TCRdb's table has in-frame clones only and misses some. For V, J and clone size, that table is used; D and trimming come from the DNA. The sample lists over 200,000 clones, over 75% seen once, with roughly a sixth in the top ten. Participant-given clinical history determined each cohort assignment. Either two negative PCRs, clearance, or symptom resolution qualified Cohort 3 donors as recovered. V lost 5 bases and J lost 9, with 23 bases in between. This CDR3 has 16 amino acids. Germline lookup yields CDR1 MGHDK and CDR2 SYGVNS.

This clonotype was obtained from a man younger than 35 who had recovered from COVID-19. The sample comprised PBMCs or T cells enriched from blood (not recorded which). The J gene is TRBJ2-1, the V gene TRBV25-1; D is perhaps TRBD2 (6 bases). CDR3 amino acids: CASSLLGATSFTEQFF. The CDR3 DNA reads TGTGCCAGCAGTCTCCTAGGGGCGACTAGTTTCACTGAGCAGTTCTTC.